Below, 23 T cell receptor beta chains from the same sample are listed, as sequenced in a study of CD8+ T cells in alopecia areata. Investigators isolated RNA and reverse transcribed it into cDNA to act as the sequencing template. Measured with immunoSEQ multiplex PCR; TCRdb has only the in-frame clones, and not every one. Of 80,000 to 100,000 clones in the sample, around 45% were seen once. The sample comprised CD4+ T cells sorted from blood. These receptors were obtained from a human donor with alopecia areata.

This clone was detected a few times. The CDR3 loop reads CASTRQGTYEQYF. In nucleotides, the CDR3 is TGTGCCAGCACCCGACAGGGGACCTACGAGCAGTACTTC. The chain recombines TRBV2 with TRBJ2-7; 8 bases align to TRBD1. Germline assignment: CDR1 SNHLY and CDR2 FYNNEI. Unmatched junction bases numbered 4, after V lost 7 bases and J lost 2 bases. This CDR3 has 13 residues. The full variable domain, in which reference TRBV2 and TRBJ2-7 provide the parts outside the CDR3, is EPEVTQTPSHQVTQMGQEVILRCVPISNHLYFYWYRQILGQKVEFLVSFYNNEISEKSEIFDDQFSVERPDGSNFTLKIRSTKLEDSAMYFCASTRQGTYEQYFGPGTRLTVT.

The DNA of the CDR3 is TGTGCCAGCTCACCTCTAGGACCCGCCAAGAACACAGATACGCAGTATTTT. Its translation is CASSPLGPAKNTDTQYF. This chain links TRBV18 with TRBJ2-3, with no clear D. The CDR3 covers 17 residues. CDR1 is KGHSH, CDR2 LQKENI, per germline. Trimming took 3 bases from V and 2 from J, leaving 18 bases between them.

This clone was observed a handful of times. This chain uses TRBV30 with TRBJ1-1; the D gene is possibly TRBD1 (5 bases). This CDR3 region has 15 residues. Looked up from germline, CDR1 is GTSNPN and CDR2 is SVGIG (reference sequence). The ends were cut back, 2 bases at V and 0 bases at J, with 13 bases in the middle. Here the CDR3 reads CAWSLGRVVNTEAFF. The CDR3, as DNA: TGTGCCTGGAGTTTGGGGCGGGTAGTGAACACTGAAGCTTTCTTT.

The chain links TRBV10-2 to TRBJ2-3, with 11 bases fitting TRBD2. Germline V gene data show CDR1 as WSHSY and CDR2 as SAAADI. This CDR3 has 15 residues. Trimming took 5 bases from V and 4 from J; bases not matched to a gene: 5. CDR3 in amino acids: CASSHLAGGSDTQYF. The CDR3, as DNA: TGCGCCAGCAGTCACCTAGCGGGAGGTTCAGATACGCAGTATTTT.

The chain is built from TRBV4-2 and TRBJ2-1, with D perhaps TRBD2 (5 bases). Per the germline V gene, CDR1 is LGHNA and CDR2 is YNFKEQ. V gave up 5 bases and J gave up 9 bases, with 23 bases separating them. The CDR3 runs 16 residues. For the CDR3, the DNA is TGTGCCAGCAGCTCCCAAAGAGGGAATTTCGTCGGTGAGCAGTTCTTC. Translating gives CASSSQRGNFVGEQFF.

This clone is labeled medium-sized (0.01 to 0.1%). This sequence joins TRBV28 and TRBJ2-5; D perhaps matches TRBD2 (5 bases). V lost 4 bases, J lost 5 bases, and 23 bases lay in between. CDR3 size: 17 residues. CDR1 and CDR2 (germline): MDHEN, SYDVKM. CDR3 DNA: TGTGCCAGCAGTTCCCTGAGGCACTGGGATCGGGGTGAGACCCAGTACTTC. Its protein is CASSSLRHWDRGETQYF.

This clone was seen a few times. The CDR3: CASSLLAGGPKNEQFF. The DNA for the CDR3 is TGTGCCAGCAGCTTGTTGGCGGGAGGGCCAAAGAATGAGCAGTTCTTC. The chain recombines TRBV5-6 with TRBJ2-1, with TRBD2 identical over 9 bases. V lost 1 base and J lost 7; bases outside the gene matches: 9. CDR1 and CDR2 from the germline V gene are SGHDT and YYEEEE. This CDR3 region has 16 residues.

The CDR3 here is CSVTVVGGTEAFF. For the CDR3, the DNA is TGCAGCGTTACGGTAGTTGGTGGCACTGAAGCTTTCTTT. The gene calls are TRBV29-1 and TRBJ1-1; D not resolved. This CDR3 region has 13 residues. Germline loops: CDR1 SQVTM, CDR2 ANQGSEA. V gave up 5 bases and J gave up 4 bases, with 14 bases separating them.

The chain recombines TRBV29-1 with TRBJ2-7; D is perhaps TRBD2 (7 bases). Germline V gives CDR1 SQVTM, CDR2 ANQGSEA. The CDR3 spans 12 residues. V was shortened by 0 bases and J by 6 bases, with 9 bases between the two germline ends. As DNA, the CDR3 is TGCAGCGTTGAAGAGGGGGGGCCCGAGCAGTACTTC. Translated: CSVEEGGPEQYF.

V usage is TRBV27 and J usage is TRBJ1-1; 10 positions agree with TRBD1. The CDR3 length is 14 residues. The V gene's germline CDR1 is MNHEY and CDR2 SMNVEV (reference sequence). With V trimmed by 7 bases and J by 4 bases, 6 bases remained unmatched. CDR3 region: CASNRRDRGTEAFF. The CDR3 region has the DNA TGTGCCAGCAACCGCCGGGACAGGGGCACTGAAGCTTTCTTT.

This clone showed up just a few times. The rearrangement joins TRBV7-9 to TRBJ2-7, with 7 bases aligning to TRBD1. CDR1 is SEHNR and CDR2 is FQNEAQ in the germline V gene (reference sequence). V lost 1 base and J lost 2; bases outside the gene matches: 8. The CDR3 runs to 16 residues. CDR3 in amino acids: CASSLEETGAAYEQYF. DNA of the CDR3: TGTGCCAGCAGCTTAGAAGAAACAGGGGCGGCCTACGAGCAGTACTTC.

Only a few counts were recorded for this clone. The J gene is TRBJ2-6, the V gene TRBV28, with D tentatively TRBD2 (7 bases). V was cut by 3 bases and J by 8 bases, with 14 bases left in between. Looked up from germline, CDR1 is MDHEN and CDR2 is SYDVKM. The CDR3 extends over 15 amino acids. The CDR3 DNA is TGTGCCAGCAGTTTTTCGGGGGGCGCTTCCAACGTCCTGACTTTC. It is translated as CASSFSGGASNVLTF.

This clone was seen only a few times. V gene TRBV27 combines with J gene TRBJ2-3; 8 nucleotides align to TRBD1. The CDR3 is 17 residues long. From germline, CDR1 is MNHEY and CDR2 SMNVEV (reference sequence). V lost 4 bases to trimming and J lost 0 bases; unmatched junction nucleotides: 9. The CDR3: CASSSANRGTSTDTQYF. The CDR3, as DNA: TGTGCCAGCAGTTCGGCGAACAGGGGGACTAGCACAGATACGCAGTATTTT.

This clone was observed a handful of times. The rearrangement uses TRBV29-1 and TRBJ1-1, with 8 positions matching TRBD1. V lost 5 bases and J lost 0; bases outside the gene matches: 5. The CDR3 sequence is 14 residues long. The germline V gene has CDR1 SQVTM and CDR2 ANQGSEA. This CDR3 reads CSVTGGLMNTEAFF. CDR3 in DNA: TGCAGCGTTACAGGGGGGCTTATGAACACTGAAGCTTTCTTT.

This clone was seen only a few times. The rearrangement links TRBV29-1 to TRBJ1-6, with D uncertain. Germline V gene lookup returns CDR1 SQVTM and CDR2 ANQGSEA. This CDR3 is 13 amino acids long. Trimming cost V 6 bases and J 6 bases, with 12 bases left between them. In DNA, the CDR3 is TGCAGCGTCGCGCCCCAGCCTAATTCACCCCTCCACTTT. The encoded protein is CSVAPQPNSPLHF.

Only a few counts were recorded for this clone. The chain carries TRBV19 and TRBJ2-5, with 7 bases fitting TRBD1. This CDR3 comprises 14 residues. Germline loops: CDR1 LNHDA, CDR2 SQIVND (reference sequence). V shed 6 bases, J shed 5 bases, and the junction held 9 bases outside the gene matches. CDR3 coding DNA: TGTGCCAGTAGCACAAGACAGGGTATGGAGACCCAGTACTTC. Protein product: CASSTRQGMETQYF.

CDR3 sequence: CASSEPGTAYNEQFF. Written as DNA, the CDR3 is TGTGCCAGCAGTGAACCCGGGACGGCCTACAATGAGCAGTTCTTC. The V call is TRBV25-1, the J call TRBJ2-1; D possibly uses TRBD1 or TRBD2 (5 bases each). The CDR3 is made up of 15 amino acids. Germline V gives CDR1 MGHDK, CDR2 SYGVNS. Trimming shortened V by 2 bases and J by 2 bases, and 10 bases separated the two germline ends.

V is TRBV30 and J is TRBJ2-2, with D possibly matching TRBD1 (6 bases). There are 15 residues in the CDR3. The ends were cut back, 0 bases at V and 9 bases at J, with 17 bases in the middle. CDR1 GTSNPN and CDR2 SVGIG come from the germline V gene (reference sequence). The CDR3 loop is CAWSVSRGDIRELFF. CDR3 DNA sequence: TGTGCCTGGAGTGTGTCCAGGGGCGACATAAGGGAGCTGTTTTTT.

The gene calls are TRBV5-1 and TRBJ2-1; TRBD2 matches 9 bases. Germline CDR1 SGHRS, CDR2 YFSETQ. The CDR3 has 15 residues. V was pared by 4 bases and J by 7 bases, with 9 bases of the junction left unmatched. CDR3 loop: CASSLVAGVPNEQFF. The CDR3 DNA reads TGCGCCAGCAGCCTCGTAGCGGGAGTACCAAATGAGCAGTTCTTC. Filled out from reference TRBV5-1 and TRBJ2-1, the complete variable domain reads KAGVTQTPRYLIKTRGQQVTLSCSPISGHRSVSWYQQTPGQGLQFLFEYFSETQRNKGNFPGRFSGRQFSNSRSEMNVSTLELGDSALYLCASSLVAGVPNEQFFGPGTRLTVL.

This chain joins TRBV30 and TRBJ2-1; 7 nucleotides agree with TRBD2. Germline CDR1 and CDR2: GTSNPN and SVGIG (reference sequence). The CDR3 has 16 residues. The V gene end was trimmed by 2 bases and the J gene end by 2 bases; junction bases not matched to a gene: 9. In DNA form, the CDR3 reads TGTGCCTGGAGTACCGGTTTGGGAGGGCCCTACAATGAGCAGTTCTTC. This sequence encodes CAWSTGLGGPYNEQFF.

This clone was found once. The V gene is TRBV7-8, the J gene TRBJ2-3; 15 nucleotides line up with TRBD2. This CDR3 spans 18 amino acids. J lost 1 base, V lost 4 bases, and 6 bases had no gene match. From germline, CDR1 is SGHVS and CDR2 FQNEAQ. The CDR3 region is CASSSGLAGGHGTDTQYF. The DNA for the CDR3 is TGTGCCAGCAGCTCTGGACTAGCGGGGGGGCACGGCACAGATACGCAGTATTTT. Complete variable domain (other parts from reference TRBV7-8 and TRBJ2-3): GAGVSQSPRYKVAKRGQDVALRCDPISGHVSLFWYQQALGQGPEFLTYFQNEAQLDKSGLPSDRFFAERPEGSVSTLKIQRTQQEDSAVYLCASSSGLAGGHGTDTQYFGPGTRLTVL.

On this clone itself: This CDR3 is also generated by other DNA sequences in the sample. The chain has TRBV28 and TRBJ2-5; TRBD2 matches at 11 bases. This CDR3 is 15 amino acids long. The V segment lost 2 bases and the J segment 1 base; nucleotides outside the gene matches: 0. The germline CDR1 and CDR2 sequences are MDHEN and SYDVKM. CDR3 DNA sequence: TGTGCCAGCAGTTTAACTAGCGGGGGCCAAGAGACCCAGTACTTC. Its translation: CASSLTSGGQETQYF.

This rearrangement joins TRBV30 to TRBJ1-5; 7 nucleotides agree with TRBD1. Losses at the gene ends were 5 bases for V and 3 bases for J; bases not matched to a gene: 1. Germline values: CDR1 GTSNPN, CDR2 SVGIG (reference sequence). The CDR3 spans 12 residues. CDR3 region: CAWGTVNQPQHF. The CDR3 DNA sequence: TGTGCCTGGGGGACAGTCAATCAGCCCCAGCATTTT.